This T cell receptor (beta chain) was documented in a study of PD-1 blockade in classical Hodgkin lymphoma. With 2 bases removed from V and 5 bases from J, the gap between germline ends came to 9 bases. This CDR3 is built from 14 residues. CDR1 MDHEN and CDR2 SYDVKM come from the germline V gene. The time point is: newly diagnosed, previously untreated cHL patient sample. The authors compared against newly diagnosed, untreated classical Hodgkin lymphoma PBMCs. As to this clone: Its antigen is undetermined.

TCRdb's table, derived via immunoSEQ multiplex PCR, lists solely in-frame clones and lacks some. Of some 23,000 clones listed, 94% are singletons. Study outcomes and limitations: Differences between repertoires have undefined causes, possibly disease activity or prior therapy. Newly diagnosed patients were said to have less baseline TCR diversity than healthy donors did.

The TCR originated in a human donor with classical Hodgkin lymphoma. The chain carries TRBV28 and TRBJ1-4; possibly TRBD1 for D (5 bases). Material for sequencing was peripheral blood mononuclear cells (PBMCs). CDR3 coding DNA: TGTGCCAGCAGTTTAAGACAGTGGAATGAAAAACTGTTTTTT. Amino acids: CASSLRQWNEKLFF. Full variable domain (rest looked up from reference TRBV28 and TRBJ1-4): DVKVTQSSRYLVKRTGEKVFLECVQDMDHENMFWYRQDPGLGLRLIYFSYDVKMKEKGDIPEGYSVSREKKERFSLILESASTNQTSMYLCASSLRQWNEKLFFGSGTQLSVL.